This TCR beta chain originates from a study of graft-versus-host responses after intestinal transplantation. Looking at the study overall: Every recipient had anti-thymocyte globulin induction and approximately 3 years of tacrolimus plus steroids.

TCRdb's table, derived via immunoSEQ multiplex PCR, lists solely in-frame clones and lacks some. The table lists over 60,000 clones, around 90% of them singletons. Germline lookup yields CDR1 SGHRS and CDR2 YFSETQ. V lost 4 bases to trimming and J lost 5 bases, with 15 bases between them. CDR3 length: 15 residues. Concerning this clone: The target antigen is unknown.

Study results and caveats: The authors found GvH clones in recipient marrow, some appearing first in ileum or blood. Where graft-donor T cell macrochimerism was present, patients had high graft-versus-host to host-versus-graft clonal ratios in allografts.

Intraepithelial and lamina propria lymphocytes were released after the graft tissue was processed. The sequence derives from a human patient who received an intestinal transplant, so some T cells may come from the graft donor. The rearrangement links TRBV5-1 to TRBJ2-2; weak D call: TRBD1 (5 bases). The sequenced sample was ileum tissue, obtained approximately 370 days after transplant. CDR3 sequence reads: CASSPTKAGTGELFF. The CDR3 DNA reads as TGCGCCAGCAGCCCTACCAAGGCAGGGACCGGGGAGCTGTTTTTT.